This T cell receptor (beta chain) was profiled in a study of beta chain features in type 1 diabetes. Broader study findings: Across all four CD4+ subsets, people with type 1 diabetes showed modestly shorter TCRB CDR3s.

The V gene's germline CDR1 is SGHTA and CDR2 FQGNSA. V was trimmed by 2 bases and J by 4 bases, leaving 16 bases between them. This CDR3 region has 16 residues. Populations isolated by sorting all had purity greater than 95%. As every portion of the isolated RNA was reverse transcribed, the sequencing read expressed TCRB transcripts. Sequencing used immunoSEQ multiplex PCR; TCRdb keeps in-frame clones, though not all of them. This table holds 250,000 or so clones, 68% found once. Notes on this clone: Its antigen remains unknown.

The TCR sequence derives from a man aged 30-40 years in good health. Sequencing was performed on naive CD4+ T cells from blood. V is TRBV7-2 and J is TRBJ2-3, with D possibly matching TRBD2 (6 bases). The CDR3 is CASSLIWLASADTQYF. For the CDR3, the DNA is TGTGCCAGCAGCTTAATCTGGCTAGCGAGCGCAGATACGCAGTATTTT.